This note documents a single T cell receptor (beta chain) sequence. This specimen comes from a study of radiotherapy plus CTLA-4 blockade in lung cancer. The repertoire was sequenced with immunoSEQ multiplex PCR; TCRdb's copy has only in-frame clones and lacks some. The sample carries tens of thousands of clones, roughly 80% recorded once. V lost 0 bases and J 4 bases, leaving 4 bases between the germline ends. This CDR3 region has 12 residues. CDR1 is SQVTM, CDR2 ANQGSEA, per germline. The chain has TRBV29-1 and TRBJ1-5; no definite D call. This sequence originates from a human donor with non-small cell lung cancer whose response to radiotherapy plus ipilimumab could not be evaluated. Sequenced material: peripheral blood, taken from a patient treated with radiotherapy plus ipilimumab. CDR3 residues: CSVEDPNQPQHF. For the CDR3, the DNA is TGCAGCGTTGAAGATCCGAATCAGCCCCAGCATTTT. The whole variable domain, remainder taken from reference TRBV29-1 and TRBJ1-5, is SAVISQKPSRDICQRGTSLTIQCQVDSQVTMMFWYRQQPGQSLTLIATANQGSEATYESGFVIDKFPISRPNLTFSTLTVSNMSPEDSSIYLCSVEDPNQPQHFGDGTRLSIL.